This entry lists 24 T cell receptor beta chains sequenced from one sample in a study of Ad26.COV2.S vaccination and SARS-CoV-2 variants. Sequencing used immunoSEQ multiplex PCR; TCRdb keeps in-frame clones, though not all of them. This table holds roughly 380,000 clones, around 87% found once. The treatment: 15 to 20 received Ad26.COV2.S at low or high dose, single or two shots; about 5 received placebo; per-sample allocation not given. Sampling took place 63 days after the first vaccine or placebo injection. The source material was peripheral blood, sampled in a trial of Ad26.COV2.S vaccine versus placebo. The origin of the receptors is a person aged 18-60 years who received the Ad26.COV2.S COVID-19 vaccine or a placebo.

This chain connects TRBV11-2 to TRBJ1-3; weak D call: TRBD1 (6 bases). The V end was cut by 4 bases, the J end by 4 bases, with 17 bases between. The CDR3 is 16 amino acids. Germline V gene sequence: CDR1 SGHAT, CDR2 FQNNGV. The CDR3, as DNA: TGTGCCAGCAGCTCCATTAGGGGGACGGCAGGAAACACCATATATTTT. It encodes CASSSIRGTAGNTIYF.

This clone turned up a few times. The chain recombines TRBV7-2 with TRBJ2-4, with 7 positions matching TRBD2. The CDR3 has 13 amino acids. The junction had 8 bases not matched to a gene; V was cut back by 1 base and J by 14 bases. Germline lookup yields CDR1 SGHTA and CDR2 FQGNSA. Here the CDR3 DNA reads TGTGCCAGCAGCTTAGGAGGGCGGGGAGGGGAGTACTTC. Its translation is CASSLGGRGGEYF. The variable domain in full, with the rest retrieved from reference TRBV7-2 and TRBJ2-4, is GAGVSQSPSNKVTEKGKDVELRCDPISGHTALYWYRQSLGQGLEFLIYFQGNSAPDKSGLPSDRFSAERTGGSVSTLTIQRTQQEDSAVYLCASSLGGRGGEYFGAGTRLSVL.

The chain combines TRBV28 with TRBJ1-1; tentative D call: TRBD1 (5 bases). The V and J ends lost 6 bases and 8 bases respectively, with 16 bases between them. The germline CDR1 and CDR2 sequences are MDHEN and SYDVKM. There are 13 residues in the CDR3. CDR3 sequence: CASSYRLDREAFF. CDR3 sequence (DNA): TGTGCCAGCAGCTATAGGTTAGACAGAGAAGCTTTCTTT.

The chain combines TRBV18 with TRBJ1-2; D is uncertain. The CDR3 is 14 amino acids. Germline V lookup: CDR1 KGHSH, CDR2 LQKENI. Trimming left V 6 bases short and J 3 bases short, with 14 bases between. CDR3 coding DNA: TGTGCCAGCTCCCCGTTAGGGATGGACTATGGCTACACCTTC. It is translated as CASSPLGMDYGYTF.

This clone was observed a handful of times. The genes are TRBV4-2 and TRBJ1-2; no clear D gene. V was pared by 0 bases and J by 1 base, with 6 bases between. The CDR3 has 14 residues. Germline V gives CDR1 LGHNA, CDR2 YNFKEQ. CDR3 region: CASSQEGGNYGYTF. The DNA for the CDR3 is TGTGCCAGCAGCCAAGAAGGTGGTAACTATGGCTACACCTTC.

The chain links TRBV5-1 to TRBJ2-5; D unclear. Germline CDR1 and CDR2: SGHRS and YFSETQ. CDR3 size: 12 residues. The V end lost 4 bases, the J end lost 5 bases, and 9 bases lay between the germline ends. Here the CDR3 DNA reads TGCGCCAGCAGCCTAGACTTGGAGACCCAGTACTTC. Its protein product is CASSLDLETQYF. Filled out from reference TRBV5-1 and TRBJ2-5, the complete variable domain reads KAGVTQTPRYLIKTRGQQVTLSCSPISGHRSVSWYQQTPGQGLQFLFEYFSETQRNKGNFPGRFSGRQFSNSRSEMNVSTLELGDSALYLCASSLDLETQYFGPGTRLLVL.

The rearrangement uses TRBV2 and TRBJ2-5; TRBD2 matches at 12 bases. V shed 5 bases, J shed 5 bases, and the junction held 12 bases outside the gene matches. The CDR3 extends over 17 amino acids. CDR1 is SNHLY and CDR2 is FYNNEI in the germline V gene. The CDR3 DNA follows: TGTGCCAGCAGTTGGACTAGCGGGGCCCTAACCGGGGAGACCCAGTACTTC. Protein product: CASSWTSGALTGETQYF.

The chain combines TRBV5-1 with TRBJ2-1, with TRBD1 identical over 8 bases. The CDR3 consists of 15 residues. V shed 4 bases and J 13 bases; nucleotides not matched to a gene: 16. The V gene's germline CDR1 is SGHRS and CDR2 YFSETQ. The chain's CDR3 is CASSVALTGAGRQFF. CDR3 DNA: TGCGCCAGCAGCGTGGCGTTGACAGGGGCGGGTAGACAGTTCTTC.

The gene calls are TRBV7-9 and TRBJ2-2; possibly TRBD2 for D (6 bases). Germline CDR1 SEHNR, CDR2 FQNEAQ (reference sequence). The CDR3 is 15 residues long. Between the trimmed V and J ends, which lost 5 bases and 1 base, there was a span of 11 bases. The chain's CDR3 is CASSSRDLNTGELFF. DNA for the CDR3: TGTGCCAGCAGCAGCCGGGACTTGAACACCGGGGAGCTGTTTTTT.

V usage is TRBV14 and J usage is TRBJ2-1, with 9 bases that match TRBD1. The CDR3 extends over 15 amino acids. The V gene end was trimmed by 4 bases and the J gene end by 3 bases; junction bases not matched to a gene: 4. In germline, CDR1 is SGHDN, CDR2 FVKESK. Here the CDR3 reads CASSPGQGHYNEQFF. CDR3 sequence (DNA): TGTGCCAGCAGCCCGGGACAGGGACACTACAATGAGCAGTTCTTC.

The rearrangement joins TRBV3-1 (or the pseudogene TRBV3-2) to TRBJ1-6; TRBD1 is a possible D gene (5 bases). V was clipped by 0 bases and J by 0 bases, with 12 bases between them. CDR1 and CDR2 (germline): LGHDT, YNNKEL (reference sequence). The CDR3 has 18 amino acids. The CDR3 spells CASSQDTGSSSYNSPLHF. CDR3 coding DNA: TGTGCCAGCAGCCAAGATACAGGCAGTAGCTCCTATAATTCACCCCTCCACTTT.

This clone appeared a single time. The chain is built from TRBV27 and TRBJ1-5; D uncertain. Per germline, CDR1 MNHEY and CDR2 SMNVEV (reference sequence). The CDR3 is made up of 15 amino acids. The germline V and J ends were trimmed by 4 bases and 2 bases, with 12 bases remaining between them. This CDR3 is CASSSITAGNQPQHF. The CDR3 DNA is TGTGCCAGCAGTTCAATTACGGCAGGCAATCAGCCCCAGCATTTT.

The chain recombines TRBV6-5 with TRBJ1-5; D gene ambiguous. Trimming left V 5 bases short and J 2 bases short, with 10 bases between. The CDR3 is 14 amino acids. Germline-derived CDR1 and CDR2 are MNHEY and SVGAGI. The CDR3 loop is CASSLRQGNQPQHF. CDR3 nucleotides: TGTGCCAGCAGTCTACGGCAGGGCAATCAGCCCCAGCATTTT.

The gene calls are TRBV6-5 and TRBJ1-2; D is perhaps TRBD1 (5 bases). This CDR3 contains 13 residues. The germline V gene encodes CDR1 MNHEY and CDR2 SVGAGI. V was clipped by 5 bases and J by 8 bases, with 15 bases between them. CDR3 loop: CASSPRDVRGYTF. CDR3 in DNA: TGTGCCAGCAGTCCGAGGGACGTACGGGGCTACACCTTC.

The V and J genes are TRBV4-2 and TRBJ2-1; a possible D gene is TRBD1 (6 bases). The V gene lost 4 bases and the J gene lost 6 bases, with 13 bases spanning the gap. Germline CDR1 is LGHNA and CDR2 is YNFKEQ. This CDR3 region has 14 residues. CDR3 residues: CASSPPGASNEQFF. The DNA for the CDR3 is TGTGCCAGCAGCCCCCCAGGGGCTAGCAATGAGCAGTTCTTC.

The V and J genes are TRBV6-2 or TRBV6-3 and TRBJ2-2; possibly TRBD2 for D (6 bases). The CDR3 spans 17 residues. Looked up from germline, CDR1 is MNHEY and CDR2 is SVGEGT. Trimming pared 6 bases from V and 5 bases from J, leaving 22 bases between. The CDR3 loop is CASSSRPGPRGTGELFF. DNA for the CDR3: TGTGCCAGCAGCTCAAGGCCGGGTCCCCGGGGGACCGGGGAGCTGTTTTTT.

The rearrangement joins TRBV19 to TRBJ2-1; maybe TRBD1 (5 bases). V was pared by 4 bases and J by 10 bases, with 14 bases between. In germline, CDR1 is LNHDA, CDR2 SQIVND (reference sequence). The CDR3 consists of 13 residues. CDR3 bases: TGTGCCAGTAGTACAGGGTCCCTCAGAGAGCAGTTCTTC. Translation: CASSTGSLREQFF.

This clone has a single count. The V call is TRBV6-2 or TRBV6-3, the J call TRBJ2-1; D is perhaps TRBD1 (5 bases). With 4 bases removed from V and 0 bases from J, the gap between germline ends came to 10 bases. The CDR3 is made up of 15 amino acids. From germline, CDR1 is MNHEY and CDR2 SVGEGT. CDR3 coding DNA: TGTGCCAGCAGTTTGACAGCCAGCTCCTACAATGAGCAGTTCTTC. Amino acids: CASSLTASSYNEQFF.

The CDR3, as DNA: TGTGCCAGCAGCCCCGTCGGGACTAGCGGGGATACGCAGTATTTT. Translating gives CASSPVGTSGDTQYF. The rearrangement joins TRBV9 to TRBJ2-3; 12 bases fit TRBD2. The CDR3 covers 15 residues. J lost 6 bases, V lost 4 bases, and 6 bases had no gene match. Germline lookup yields CDR1 SGDLS and CDR2 YYNGEE.

The gene calls are TRBV6-5 and TRBJ2-5; D call uncertain. Trimming took off 2 bases at V and 3 bases at J, with 13 bases between the two ends. Germline-derived CDR1 and CDR2 are MNHEY and SVGAGI. The CDR3 extends over 15 amino acids. The DNA for the CDR3 is TGTGCCAGCAGTTACATGGCTTTACGAGAAGAGACCCAGTACTTC. Its translation: CASSYMALREETQYF.

The chain couples TRBV2 to TRBJ1-2; D gene uncertain. This CDR3 has 13 amino acids. Trimming took off 4 bases at V and 6 bases at J, with 12 bases between the two ends. The germline CDR1 and CDR2 sequences are SNHLY and FYNNEI. The CDR3 coding sequence is TGTGCCAGCAGTGGGTCCCCAACGGATGGCTACACCTTC. Translating it yields CASSGSPTDGYTF.

This chain uses TRBV5-1 with TRBJ2-5; 8 bases line up with TRBD2. Unmatched junction bases numbered 8, after V lost 4 bases and J lost 0 bases. From germline, CDR1 is SGHRS and CDR2 YFSETQ. CDR3 length: 16 amino acids. The CDR3 here is CASSPLGGAYQETQYF. In DNA form, the CDR3 reads TGCGCCAGCAGCCCCCTCGGGGGGGCGTACCAAGAGACCCAGTACTTC.

V usage is TRBV3-1 (or the pseudogene TRBV3-2) and J usage is TRBJ2-6; D is unresolved. Looked up from germline, CDR1 is LGHDT and CDR2 is YNNKEL (reference sequence). The CDR3 covers 16 residues. Deletions cut 4 bases from V and 1 base from J, with 11 bases between. The CDR3 nucleotides read TGTGCCAGCAGCCTCGGGTCCAAATCTGGGGCCAACGTCCTGACTTTC. Its translation: CASSLGSKSGANVLTF.

The CDR3 region has the DNA TGTGCCAGCACCTCCGGGTTGTCTGAAGCTTTCTTT. Translated, it gives CASTSGLSEAFF. The chain is built from TRBV5-6 and TRBJ1-1; D is unclear. The CDR3 is made up of 12 amino acids. In germline, CDR1 is SGHDT, CDR2 YYEEEE. Trimming left V 6 bases short and J 6 bases short, with 12 bases between.